This T cell receptor (beta chain) was observed in a study of T cell responses to AZD1222 COVID-19 vaccine. Produced via immunoSEQ multiplex PCR; TCRdb's table is partial and in-frame only. This sample has around 150,000 clones; around 94% occur once, and the top ten carry around 1.3%. The length of the CDR3 is 15 residues. CDR1 SGHTA and CDR2 FQGNSA come from the germline V gene. V was clipped by 5 bases and J by 6 bases; unmatched bases: 8. The TCR originated in an adult in good health. The chain joins TRBV7-2 to TRBJ1-4, with TRBD1 identical over 8 bases. Sequences were derived from peripheral blood, sampled on day 0 of AZD1222 vaccination. CDR3 DNA sequence: TGTGCCAGCAGCACCCACAGGGGGGTTGATGAAAAACTGTTTTTT. It encodes CASSTHRGVDEKLFF.